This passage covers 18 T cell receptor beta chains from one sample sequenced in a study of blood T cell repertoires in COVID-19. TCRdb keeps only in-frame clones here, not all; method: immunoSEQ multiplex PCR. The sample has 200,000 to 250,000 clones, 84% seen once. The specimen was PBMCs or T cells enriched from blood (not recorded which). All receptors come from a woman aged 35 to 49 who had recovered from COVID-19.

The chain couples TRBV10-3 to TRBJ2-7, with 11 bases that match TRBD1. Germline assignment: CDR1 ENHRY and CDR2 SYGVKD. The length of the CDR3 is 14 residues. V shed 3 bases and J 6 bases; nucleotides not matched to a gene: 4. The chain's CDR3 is CAISDGTGGGEQYF. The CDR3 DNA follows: TGTGCCATCAGTGACGGGACAGGGGGTGGCGAGCAGTACTTC.

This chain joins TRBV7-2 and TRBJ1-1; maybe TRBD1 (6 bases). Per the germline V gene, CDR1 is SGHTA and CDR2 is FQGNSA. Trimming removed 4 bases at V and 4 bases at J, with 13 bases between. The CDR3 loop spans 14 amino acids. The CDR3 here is CASSSMGGLTEAFF. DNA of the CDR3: TGTGCCAGCAGCTCCATGGGGGGGCTCACTGAAGCTTTCTTT.

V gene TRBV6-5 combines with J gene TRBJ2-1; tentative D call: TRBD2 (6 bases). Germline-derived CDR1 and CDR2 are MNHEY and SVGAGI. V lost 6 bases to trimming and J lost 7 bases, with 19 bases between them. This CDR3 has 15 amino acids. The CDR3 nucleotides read TGTGCCAGCAGCTATTTCCGGGAGACGGTTAATGAGCAGTTCTTC. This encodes CASSYFRETVNEQFF.

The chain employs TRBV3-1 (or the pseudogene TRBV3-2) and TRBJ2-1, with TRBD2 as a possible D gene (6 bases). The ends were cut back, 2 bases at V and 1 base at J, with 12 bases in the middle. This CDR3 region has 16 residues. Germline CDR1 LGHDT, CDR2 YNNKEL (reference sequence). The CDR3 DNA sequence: TGTGCCAGCAGCCAAAGAGGCCTAGCGTCCTACAATGAGCAGTTCTTC. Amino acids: CASSQRGLASYNEQFF.

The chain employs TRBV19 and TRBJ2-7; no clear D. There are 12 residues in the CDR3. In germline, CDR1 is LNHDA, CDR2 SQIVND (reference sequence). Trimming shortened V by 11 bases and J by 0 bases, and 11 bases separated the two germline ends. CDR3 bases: TGTGCCTATTCCGGGTTCTCCTACGAGCAGTACTTC. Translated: CAYSGFSYEQYF.

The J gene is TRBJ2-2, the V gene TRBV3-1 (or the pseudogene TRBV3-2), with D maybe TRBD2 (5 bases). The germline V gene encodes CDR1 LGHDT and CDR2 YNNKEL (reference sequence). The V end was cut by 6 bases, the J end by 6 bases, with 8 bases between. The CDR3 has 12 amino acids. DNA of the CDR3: TGTGCCAGCAGAGGGAGCGCCGGGGAGCTGTTTTTT. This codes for CASRGSAGELFF.

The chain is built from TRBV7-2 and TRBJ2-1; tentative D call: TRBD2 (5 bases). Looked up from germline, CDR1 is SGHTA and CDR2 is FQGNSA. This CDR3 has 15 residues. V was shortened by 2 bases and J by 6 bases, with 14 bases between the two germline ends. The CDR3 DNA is TGTGCCAGCAGCTTATCGGACTTCGTAGGCAATGAGCAGTTCTTC. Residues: CASSLSDFVGNEQFF.

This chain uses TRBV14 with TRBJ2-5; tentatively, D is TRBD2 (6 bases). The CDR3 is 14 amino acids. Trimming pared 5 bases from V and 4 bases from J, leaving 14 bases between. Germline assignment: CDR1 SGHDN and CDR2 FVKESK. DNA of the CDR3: TGTGCCAGCAGCAGAACGACAGCGGGAGAGACCCAGTACTTC. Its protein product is CASSRTTAGETQYF.

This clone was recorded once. CDR3 amino acids: CASSDRLAGGTGELFF. The CDR3 nucleotides are TGTGCCAGTAGTGACCGACTAGCGGGAGGGACCGGGGAGCTGTTTTTT. The J gene is TRBJ2-2, the V gene TRBV19, with 14 bases fitting TRBD2. V trimming: 5 bases; J trimming: 5 bases; junction bases outside the gene matches: 4. The CDR3 totals 16 residues. The germline V gene encodes CDR1 LNHDA and CDR2 SQIVND (reference sequence). The full variable domain, completed using reference TRBV19 and TRBJ2-2, is DGGITQSPKYLFRKEGQNVTLSCEQNLNHDAMYWYRQDPGQGLRLIYYSQIVNDFQKGDIAEGYSVSREKKESFPLTVTSAQKNPTAFYLCASSDRLAGGTGELFFGEGSRLTVL.

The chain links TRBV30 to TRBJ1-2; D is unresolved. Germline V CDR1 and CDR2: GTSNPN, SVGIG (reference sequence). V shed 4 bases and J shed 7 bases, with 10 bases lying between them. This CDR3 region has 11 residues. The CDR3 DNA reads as TGTGCCTGGAAGGAGATGGGTGGCTACACCTTC. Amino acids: CAWKEMGGYTF.

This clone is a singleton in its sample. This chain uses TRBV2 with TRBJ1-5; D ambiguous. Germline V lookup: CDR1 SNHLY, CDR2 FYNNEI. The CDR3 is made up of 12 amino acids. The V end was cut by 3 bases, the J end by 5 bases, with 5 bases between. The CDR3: CASSDRYQPQHF. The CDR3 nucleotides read TGTGCCAGCAGTGACAGGTATCAGCCCCAGCATTTT. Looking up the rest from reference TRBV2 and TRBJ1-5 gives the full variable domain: EPEVTQTPSHQVTQMGQEVILRCVPISNHLYFYWYRQILGQKVEFLVSFYNNEISEKSEIFDDQFSVERPDGSNFTLKIRSTKLEDSAMYFCASSDRYQPQHFGDGTRLSIL.

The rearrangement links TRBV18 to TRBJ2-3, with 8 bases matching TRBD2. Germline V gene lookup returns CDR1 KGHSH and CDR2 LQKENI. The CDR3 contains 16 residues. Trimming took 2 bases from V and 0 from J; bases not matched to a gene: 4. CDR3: CASSPYASGSTDTQYF. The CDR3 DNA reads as TGTGCCAGCTCACCATACGCTAGCGGGAGCACAGATACGCAGTATTTT. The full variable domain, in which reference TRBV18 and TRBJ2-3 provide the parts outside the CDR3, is NAGVMQNPRHLVRRRGQEARLRCSPMKGHSHVYWYRQLPEEGLKFMVYLQKENIIDESGMPKERFSAEFPKEGPSILRIQQVVRGDSAAYFCASSPYASGSTDTQYFGPGTRLTVL.

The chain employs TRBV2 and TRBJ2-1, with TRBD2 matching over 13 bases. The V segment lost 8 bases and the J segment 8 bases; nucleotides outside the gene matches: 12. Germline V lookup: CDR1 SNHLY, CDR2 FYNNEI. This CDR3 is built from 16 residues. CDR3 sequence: CASRARTSGSFHEQFF. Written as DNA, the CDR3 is TGTGCCAGCCGCGCGCGGACTAGCGGGAGTTTTCATGAGCAGTTCTTC.

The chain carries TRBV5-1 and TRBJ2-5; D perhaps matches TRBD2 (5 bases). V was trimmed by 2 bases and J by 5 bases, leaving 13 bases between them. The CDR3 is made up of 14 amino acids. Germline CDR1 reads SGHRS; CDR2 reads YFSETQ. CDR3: CASSFTSGGETQYF. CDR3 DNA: TGCGCCAGCAGCTTTACGTCAGGCGGGGAGACCCAGTACTTC.

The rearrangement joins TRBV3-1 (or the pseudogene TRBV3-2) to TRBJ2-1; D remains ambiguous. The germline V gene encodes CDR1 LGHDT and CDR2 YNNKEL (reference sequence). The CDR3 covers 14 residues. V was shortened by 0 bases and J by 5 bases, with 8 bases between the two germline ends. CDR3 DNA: TGTGCCAGCAGCCAAGACCCTAGGAACAATGAGCAGTTCTTC. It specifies CASSQDPRNNEQFF.

The CDR3 protein is CASSEATGGYQPQHF. The DNA of the CDR3 is TGTGCCAGTAGCGAAGCGACAGGGGGCTATCAGCCCCAGCATTTT. The rearrangement uses TRBV19 and TRBJ1-5; 10 nucleotides match TRBD1. After removal of 6 bases from V and 5 bases from J, the junction contained 7 bases not matched to a gene. The CDR3 sequence is 15 residues long. CDR1 and CDR2 from the germline V gene are LNHDA and SQIVND (reference sequence). The whole variable domain, remainder taken from reference TRBV19 and TRBJ1-5, is DGGITQSPKYLFRKEGQNVTLSCEQNLNHDAMYWYRQDPGQGLRLIYYSQIVNDFQKGDIAEGYSVSREKKESFPLTVTSAQKNPTAFYLCASSEATGGYQPQHFGDGTRLSIL.

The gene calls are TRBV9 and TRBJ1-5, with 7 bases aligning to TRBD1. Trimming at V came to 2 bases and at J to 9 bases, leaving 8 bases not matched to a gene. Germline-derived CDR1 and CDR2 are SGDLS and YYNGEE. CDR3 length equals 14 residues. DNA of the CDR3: TGTGCCAGCAGCGTCACAGGGGACCTTCGGCCCCAGCATTTT. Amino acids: CASSVTGDLRPQHF. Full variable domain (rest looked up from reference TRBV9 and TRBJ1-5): DSGVTQTPKHLITATGQRVTLRCSPRSGDLSVYWYQQSLDQGLQFLIQYYNGEERAKGNILERFSAQQFPDLHSELNLSSLELGDSALYFCASSVTGDLRPQHFGDGTRLSIL.

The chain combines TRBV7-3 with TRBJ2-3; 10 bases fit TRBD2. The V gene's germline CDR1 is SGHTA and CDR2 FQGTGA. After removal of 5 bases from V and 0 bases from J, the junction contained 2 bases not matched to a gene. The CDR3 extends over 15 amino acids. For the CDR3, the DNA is TGTGCCAGCAGCCGGACTAGCGGTAGCACAGATACGCAGTATTTT. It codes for CASSRTSGSTDTQYF.